This T cell receptor beta chain was profiled in a study of human T cells and chemical hapten exposure (dated by TCRdb to the early 2020s). Background on the whole study: For sensitization, 2% DPC in acetone was applied to a 2 cm by 2 cm area of upper inner arm skin. Weekly therapeutic DPC doses were additionally applied to the scalp of patients throughout the roughly 24-week study period. Patch testing on the upper back used Finn chambers containing 0.01% DPC, with scoring done after 6 days according to International Contact Dermatitis Research Group standards. The patient cohort, mostly female, included alopecia areata with under or over 50% scalp involvement, alopecia totalis and alopecia universalis. Libraries were pooled for sequencing, and variation in per-sample TCR yields was attributed mainly to small differences in library volumes within the pool. The study tracked peripheral blood TCR repertoire changes in vivo during primary and secondary sensitization to the hapten diphenylcyclopropenone (DPC) in alopecia patients. Patient blood was sampled pre-sensitization (week 0) and at 2, 6 and about 24 weeks after DPC sensitization. For TCR sequencing, blood came from some 31 alopecia patients at anywhere from one to four time points (pre-sensitization, 2, 6 and 24 weeks). From each blood RNA sample, both TCR alpha and TCR beta chains were sequenced. Results and caveats for the whole study, not just this receptor: A positive correlation was found between the number of PT1 expanded TCRs and patch test score, with significance reached at thresholds 8, 16 and 32 but not 4. DPC sensitization did not change the number of TCRs with a frequency above 1 in 1000, and there was no evidence of changes in global repertoire structure. After repeated subsampling, the strength of the expansion versus patch-test correlation and the threshold at which it became significant changed. Because every patient had alopecia, a presumed autoimmune disease, the patients' immune response might differ from that of healthy individuals. Compared with pre-sensitization or healthy control sets, expanded TCRs formed significantly more large CDR3 similarity clusters, which is consistent with antigen-driven responses.

Details on this clonotype: Its cognate antigen has yet to be identified. Base qualities are not provided; no much larger clone lies one nucleotide away.

Taken from the germline V gene, the CDR1 and CDR2 loops are MDHEN and SYDVKM. The CDR3 runs 12 residues from the cysteine to the phenylalanine. Only the CDR3 region is kept as DNA, spanning 36 bases read in frame from base 1. Cut back by 5 bases and 7 bases, the V and J ends lie 11 bases apart. The time point label of this sample denotes: pre-sensitization, week 0. Reading the label with the study, this specimen's treatment or condition is: therapeutic diphenylcyclopropenone sensitization with weekly scalp DPC. Unfractionated whole blood was collected in Tempus Blood RNA tubes, and total RNA was extracted from that blood. Blood at each patch-test visit was drawn before the patch test was applied. Eligible patients were aged 18 to 70, diagnosed with alopecia, deemed suitable for DPC therapy, and excluded if pregnant. Libraries were built with RACE. Sequenced on a NextSeq 500. During library preparation, unique molecular identifiers were attached to individual cDNA molecules so that TCRs could be counted quantitatively and reproducibly. Turning to the authors' computational methods: Samples had a median of 95,638 TCRs, with a range from roughly 20,000 to 690,600. The Decombinator software suite was used to annotate V, J and CDR3 in the TCR reads. For the PS versus PT1 abundance plots, all samples were subsampled to the same number of TCRs (28,000). Expanded TCRs were defined as absent before sensitization and observed at least eight times at the 2-week time point. The public reads were quality trimmed at Q25 with fastp and then assembled into clones with MiXCR by TCRdb, keeping productive beta chains. Identical CDR3 protein sequences are pooled into one entry, listed with their most common genes and DNA. These V and J calls originate from TCRdb's pipeline instead of the authors' own analysis. The sample table records roughly 38,000 distinct CDR3 sequences; around 12% of these occur just once. The top ten constitute about 2.1% of the sample.

The TCR was taken from a woman in her forties with alopecia areata. Some clones in this sample may be carry-over from other donors' samples. The source material was whole blood, sampled in connection with sensitization to the hapten diphenylcyclopropenone (DPC). The sequence joins TRBV28 to TRBJ1-2, and the D gene may be TRBD1, 6 bases matching. At the DNA level, the sequence is TGTGCCAGCAGTGGACAGTTAACTGGCTACACCTTC. Its protein reads: CASSGQLTGYTF.